The sequence of this T cell receptor beta chain was determined in a study of PD-1 blockade in classical Hodgkin lymphoma. This clone was counted once. Time point denoted: cycle 4 day 1 (C4D1), after more than five weeks of nivolumab. Every patient was affected by relapse after autologous stem cell transplantation, while exposure to brentuximab vedotin was not uniform. Measured with immunoSEQ multiplex PCR; TCRdb has only the in-frame clones, and not every one. The data contain about 64,000 clones, 91% of them singletons. Per germline, CDR1 SGHTA and CDR2 FQGNSA. There are 13 residues in the CDR3. V lost 1 base, J lost 4 bases, and 7 bases lay in between.

This clonotype originated in a human donor with classical Hodgkin lymphoma. The gene calls are TRBV7-2 and TRBJ1-2; D unresolved. The material sequenced was peripheral blood mononuclear cells (PBMCs), taken before the fourth cycle of nivolumab. The CDR3 loop is CASSLDQFYGYTF. The CDR3 DNA reads as TGTGCCAGCAGCTTAGATCAGTTCTATGGCTACACCTTC.